These T cell receptor beta chains were read from a single sample in a study of T cells in Graves' hyperthyroidism and ophthalmopathy. MiXCR was run by TCRdb on the multiplex PCR reads, yielding one entry per CDR3 protein. The sample holds approximately 300,000 distinct CDR3 sequences; approximately 17% are singletons and the top ten take over 50%. The source material was blood. These receptors originate from a woman aged 55-75 years with Graves' ophthalmopathy. The CDR3 runs from the conserved cysteine through the conserved F or W. The D gene is left open where the match is weak. Clone size, where shown, is once, few, many, or a class for clones that have expanded.

J gene	CDR3 length	D gene	clone size	V gene	CDR3 DNA	CDR3 protein
TRBJ2-2	15	TRBD2	-	TRBV12-3/TRBV12-4	TGTGCCAGCAGTTTATGGGCGGGAGGGACCGGGGAGCTGTTTTTT	CASSLWAGGTGELFF
TRBJ2-3	13	TRBD1	many	TRBV2	TGTGCCAGCAGCGAAACTGGGACAGTCACGCAGTATTTT	CASSETGTVTQYF
TRBJ1-2	14	-	many	TRBV27	TGTGCCAGCAGTTTGTCAGGGATGGTTGGGGGCTACACCTTC	CASSLSGMVGGYTF
TRBJ1-4	14	-	many	TRBV4-2	TGTGCCAGCAGCCAATTCGGACAAAACGAAAAACTGTTTTTT	CASSQFGQNEKLFF
TRBJ2-1	20	TRBD2	-	TRBV15	TGTGCCACCAGCAGAGATACCGCGACTAGCGGGAAGGTCTCCTACAATGAGCAGTTCTTC	CATSRDTATSGKVSYNEQFF
TRBJ2-7	14	-	few	TRBV4-1	TGCGCCAGCAGCCTCAGTCAGGGGACCTACGAGCAGTACTTC	CASSLSQGTYEQYF
TRBJ2-1	17	TRBD2	few	TRBV5-1	TGCGCCAGCAGCTTGGTGATTGTACTAGCGGATTACAATGAGCAGTTCTTC	CASSLVIVLADYNEQFF
TRBJ2-7	12	-	many	TRBV11-2	TGTGCCAGCAGCTTAGATTTGTCCGAGCAGTACTTC	CASSLDLSEQYF
TRBJ2-5	13	TRBD1	few	TRBV5-1	TGCGCCAGCAGCGGCGACAGGGTAGAGACCCAGTACTTC	CASSGDRVETQYF
TRBJ2-3	16	TRBD2	-	TRBV20-1	TGCAGTGCTACTTCGACTAGCGGGGGTTCGCCAGATACGCAGTATTTT	CSATSTSGGSPDTQYF
TRBJ2-2	17	TRBD1	-	TRBV6-1	TGTGCCAGCAGCCCACTGACCGGGACAGGCAACACCGGGGAGCTGTTTTTT	CASSPLTGTGNTGELFF
TRBJ2-2	16	-	many	TRBV3-1	TGTGCCAGCAGCCAAGTGAATAGCTTAAACACCGGGGAGCTGTTTTTT	CASSQVNSLNTGELFF
TRBJ2-1	16	TRBD2	few	TRBV24-1	TGTGCCACCAGTGACGTATTAGCGGGGTCCTACAATGAGCAGTTCTTC	CATSDVLAGSYNEQFF
TRBJ2-7	13	TRBD2	many	TRBV20-1	TGCAGGGTCGTAGCGGGGAACTCCTACGAGCAGTACTTC	CRVVAGNSYEQYF
TRBJ2-1	16	-	few	TRBV24-1	TGTGCCACCAGTGCCCTGGAAGGGGTTTCCTGCAATGAGCAGTTCTTC	CATSALEGVSCNEQFF
TRBJ2-7	16	TRBD1	many	TRBV6-5	TGTGCCAGCAGTTACCAATCGACAGGGTCGACCTACGAGCAGTACTTC	CASSYQSTGSTYEQYF
TRBJ1-1	15	-	few	TRBV4-3	TGCGCCAGCAGCCAAAACCCGCGGTCAGGTACTGAAGCTTTCTTT	CASSQNPRSGTEAFF
TRBJ1-2	16	-	-	TRBV2	TGTGCCAGCAGTATACCGGGGGGGGCGCTTAACTATGGCTACACCTTC	CASSIPGGALNYGYTF
TRBJ2-1	14	-	once	TRBV3-1	TGTGCCAGCAGCCAAGCTATCAGCGAAGAGACCCAGTTCTTC	CASSQAISEETQFF
TRBJ2-2	15	TRBD1	few	TRBV12-3/TRBV12-4	TGTGCCAGCAGTTTCTCCGGGACAGTCACCGGGGAGCTGTTTTTT	CASSFSGTVTGELFF
TRBJ1-1	18	-	many	TRBV11-2	TGTGCCAGCAGCTCCTTTAGCATAAGGGACAATTTGAACACTGAAGCTTTCTTT	CASSSFSIRDNLNTEAFF
TRBJ1-3	16	-	-	TRBV7-2	TGTGCCAGCAGCCCTATCTTGACCAACTCTGGAAACACCATATATTTT	CASSPILTNSGNTIYF
TRBJ1-5	15	-	many	TRBV2	TGTGCCAGCAGTGAGATGGACCGGGGTGGGGGACCCCAGCATTTT	CASSEMDRGGGPQHF
TRBJ2-1	12	TRBD1	many	TRBV29-1	TGCAGCTTCGGACAGGGGTTAAATGAGCAGTTCTTC	CSFGQGLNEQFF
TRBJ1-4	15	-	few	TRBV27	TGTGCCAGCAGAAGGAAAGGGTCAACTAATGAAAAACTGTTTTTT	CASRRKGSTNEKLFF
TRBJ2-7	16	-	many	TRBV6-1	TGTGCCAGCAGTGATAAGGGGACGGTTGGGTCCTACGAGCAGTACTTC	CASSDKGTVGSYEQYF
TRBJ1-5	15	TRBD1	many	TRBV6-8	TGTGCCAGCAGTTCCCCCGGGACAGGGAATCAGCCCCAGCATTTT	CASSSPGTGNQPQHF
TRBJ2-7	17	TRBD2	many	TRBV10-3	TGTGCCATCAGTGACTCCGGACTAGCGGGAGATGACTACGAGCAGTACTTC	CAISDSGLAGDDYEQYF
TRBJ1-1	13	-	many	TRBV6-5	TGTGCCAGCAGTTACACTAGGGACACTGAAGCTTTCTTT	CASSYTRDTEAFF
TRBJ1-6	15	-	many	TRBV12-3/TRBV12-4	TGTGCCAGCAGTTCCTGGGGGGTAGGCGATTCACCCCTCCACTTT	CASSSWGVGDSPLHF
TRBJ2-5	15	-	-	TRBV13	TGTGCCAGCAGCCACCTAGGGGCTAGTGACGAGACCCAGTACTTC	CASSHLGASDETQYF
TRBJ2-5	13	-	many	TRBV3-1	TGTGCCAGCAGCCAAGATCTGACGGAGACCCAGTACTTC	CASSQDLTETQYF
TRBJ1-1	15	-	few	TRBV5-1	TGCGCCAGCAGCTTGGCCGGCCGAGCGAACACTGAAGCTTTCTTT	CASSLAGRANTEAFF
TRBJ1-5	16	-	few	TRBV6-2/TRBV6-3	TGTGCCACCAGGTTTTTGACAGCCAATAGCAATCAGCCCCAGCATTTT	CATRFLTANSNQPQHF
TRBJ2-3	17	TRBD2	-	TRBV6-1	TGTGCCAGCACCGACGGCAGCGGGAGGGCCGGCACAGATACGCAGTATTTT	CASTDGSGRAGTDTQYF
TRBJ1-6	15	-	many	TRBV19	TGTGCCAGTAGCGCGGACCCAGGAAGGAGGGCACCCCTCCACTTT	CASSADPGRRAPLHF
TRBJ2-2	18	-	few	TRBV10-3	TGTGCCATCAGTGAGTCCGACTCACCTGCGTTAAACACCGGGGAGCTGTTTTTT	CAISESDSPALNTGELFF